A single sample is the source of the 10 T cell receptor beta chains below, sequenced in a study of Ad26.COV2.S vaccination and SARS-CoV-2 variants. Repertoires were generated with immunoSEQ multiplex PCR, while TCRdb's copy carries only in-frame clones and drops some. The table shows about 680,000 clones, with more than 70% occurring only once. This sample's treatment: approximately 18 received Ad26.COV2.S at low or high dose, single or two shots; 5 received placebo; per-sample allocation not given. The investigators took samples on day 63 after the first vaccine or placebo injection. The sample consisted of peripheral blood, taken in a trial of Ad26.COV2.S vaccine versus placebo. Every receptor here comes from a person between 18 and 65 years old who received the Ad26.COV2.S COVID-19 vaccine or a placebo.

The chain's CDR3 is CASTRGGNSPLHF. The CDR3 DNA sequence: TGTGCCAGCACCCGTGGGGGAAATTCACCCCTCCACTTT. V is TRBV6-5 and J is TRBJ1-6; perhaps TRBD1 as D (5 bases). Trimming pared 7 bases from V and 7 bases from J, leaving 11 bases between. Germline CDR1 reads MNHEY; CDR2 reads SVGAGI. This CDR3 is 13 amino acids long.

This clone was observed once. The V and J genes are TRBV9 and TRBJ1-3, with TRBD1 as a possible D gene (6 bases). The ends were cut back, 1 base at V and 0 bases at J, with 20 bases in the middle. The CDR3 extends over 19 amino acids. CDR1 is SGDLS and CDR2 is YYNGEE in the germline V gene. CDR3 bases: TGTGCCAGCAGCGTACGGACAGACGGGGGCCGAGGCTCTGGAAACACCATATATTTT. Translating gives CASSVRTDGGRGSGNTIYF. Filled out from reference TRBV9 and TRBJ1-3, the complete variable domain reads DSGVTQTPKHLITATGQRVTLRCSPRSGDLSVYWYQQSLDQGLQFLIQYYNGEERAKGNILERFSAQQFPDLHSELNLSSLELGDSALYFCASSVRTDGGRGSGNTIYFGEGSWLTVV.

J is TRBJ2-5 and V is TRBV5-4, with TRBD2 as a possible D gene (6 bases). CDR1 and CDR2 (germline): SGHNT, YYREEE (reference sequence). This CDR3 is built from 15 residues. V was cut by 1 base and J by 1 base, with 11 bases left in between. The DNA of the CDR3 is TGTGCCAGCAGCTTGTCCGGGAGTCCCCAAGAGACCCAGTACTTC. Its protein is CASSLSGSPQETQYF.

The chain combines TRBV2 with TRBJ2-7; tentative D call: TRBD1 (5 bases). Germline V CDR1 and CDR2: SNHLY, FYNNEI. The CDR3 is made up of 14 amino acids. Deletions cut 6 bases from V and 3 bases from J, with 15 bases between. CDR3 DNA sequence: TGTGCCAGCAGCGCTCAGGGTAATATCTACGAGCAGTACTTC. Its protein is CASSAQGNIYEQYF.

This clone was seen only once. The same CDR3 can be traced to other DNA sequences in this sample. The V and J genes are TRBV24-1 and TRBJ1-2; possible D gene TRBD1, 6 bases. The germline CDR1 and CDR2 sequences are KGHDR and SFDVKD. The CDR3 is 14 amino acids. Trimming removed 2 bases from V and 2 bases from J, with 8 bases in between. In DNA form, the CDR3 reads TGTGCCACCAGTGATTCCGGACAGAACTATGGCTACACCTTC. Encoded protein: CATSDSGQNYGYTF.

This sequence joins TRBV5-5 and TRBJ1-1; D is unresolved. CDR1 is SGHKS, CDR2 YYEKEE, per germline (reference sequence). The germline V and J ends were trimmed by 7 bases and 0 bases, with 13 bases remaining between them. The length of the CDR3 is 14 residues. In DNA form, the CDR3 reads TGTGCCAGCTTATCTAGCTGGATGAACACTGAAGCTTTCTTT. Translating gives CASLSSWMNTEAFF.

V gene TRBV2 combines with J gene TRBJ1-2; D perhaps matches TRBD1 (6 bases). V was cut by 2 bases and J by 3 bases, with 13 bases left in between. Germline lookup yields CDR1 SNHLY and CDR2 FYNNEI. CDR3 size: 15 residues. CDR3 in amino acids: CASSEPQGRDYGYTF. CDR3 nucleotide sequence: TGTGCCAGCAGTGAACCCCAGGGGAGGGACTATGGCTACACCTTC.

This clone came up once. J is TRBJ2-5 and V is TRBV11-2; 8 nucleotides agree with TRBD2. V shed 1 base, J shed 5 bases, and the junction held 9 bases outside the gene matches. This CDR3 comprises 16 residues. The germline V gene has CDR1 SGHAT and CDR2 FQNNGV. CDR3 coding DNA: TGTGCCAGCAGCTTAGTAGGGGGAACTAGCGGTGAGACCCAGTACTTC. Translation: CASSLVGGTSGETQYF.

This sequence joins TRBV5-6 and TRBJ1-1; 7 bases line up with TRBD1. The V gene's germline CDR1 is SGHDT and CDR2 YYEEEE. The CDR3 extends over 12 amino acids. The J segment lost 8 bases and the V segment lost 1 base, leaving 2 bases of the junction unmatched. The CDR3 DNA is TGTGCCAGCAGCTTGTCGGACAGGGAAGCTTTCTTT. Protein sequence: CASSLSDREAFF.

This rearrangement joins TRBV12-3 or TRBV12-4 to TRBJ2-5; D is unclear. There are 13 residues in the CDR3. The V gene lost 0 bases and the J gene lost 7 bases, with 9 bases spanning the gap. CDR3 DNA: TGTGCCAGCAGTTTAGCGGGGTCGGGGACCCAGTACTTC. It encodes CASSLAGSGTQYF.